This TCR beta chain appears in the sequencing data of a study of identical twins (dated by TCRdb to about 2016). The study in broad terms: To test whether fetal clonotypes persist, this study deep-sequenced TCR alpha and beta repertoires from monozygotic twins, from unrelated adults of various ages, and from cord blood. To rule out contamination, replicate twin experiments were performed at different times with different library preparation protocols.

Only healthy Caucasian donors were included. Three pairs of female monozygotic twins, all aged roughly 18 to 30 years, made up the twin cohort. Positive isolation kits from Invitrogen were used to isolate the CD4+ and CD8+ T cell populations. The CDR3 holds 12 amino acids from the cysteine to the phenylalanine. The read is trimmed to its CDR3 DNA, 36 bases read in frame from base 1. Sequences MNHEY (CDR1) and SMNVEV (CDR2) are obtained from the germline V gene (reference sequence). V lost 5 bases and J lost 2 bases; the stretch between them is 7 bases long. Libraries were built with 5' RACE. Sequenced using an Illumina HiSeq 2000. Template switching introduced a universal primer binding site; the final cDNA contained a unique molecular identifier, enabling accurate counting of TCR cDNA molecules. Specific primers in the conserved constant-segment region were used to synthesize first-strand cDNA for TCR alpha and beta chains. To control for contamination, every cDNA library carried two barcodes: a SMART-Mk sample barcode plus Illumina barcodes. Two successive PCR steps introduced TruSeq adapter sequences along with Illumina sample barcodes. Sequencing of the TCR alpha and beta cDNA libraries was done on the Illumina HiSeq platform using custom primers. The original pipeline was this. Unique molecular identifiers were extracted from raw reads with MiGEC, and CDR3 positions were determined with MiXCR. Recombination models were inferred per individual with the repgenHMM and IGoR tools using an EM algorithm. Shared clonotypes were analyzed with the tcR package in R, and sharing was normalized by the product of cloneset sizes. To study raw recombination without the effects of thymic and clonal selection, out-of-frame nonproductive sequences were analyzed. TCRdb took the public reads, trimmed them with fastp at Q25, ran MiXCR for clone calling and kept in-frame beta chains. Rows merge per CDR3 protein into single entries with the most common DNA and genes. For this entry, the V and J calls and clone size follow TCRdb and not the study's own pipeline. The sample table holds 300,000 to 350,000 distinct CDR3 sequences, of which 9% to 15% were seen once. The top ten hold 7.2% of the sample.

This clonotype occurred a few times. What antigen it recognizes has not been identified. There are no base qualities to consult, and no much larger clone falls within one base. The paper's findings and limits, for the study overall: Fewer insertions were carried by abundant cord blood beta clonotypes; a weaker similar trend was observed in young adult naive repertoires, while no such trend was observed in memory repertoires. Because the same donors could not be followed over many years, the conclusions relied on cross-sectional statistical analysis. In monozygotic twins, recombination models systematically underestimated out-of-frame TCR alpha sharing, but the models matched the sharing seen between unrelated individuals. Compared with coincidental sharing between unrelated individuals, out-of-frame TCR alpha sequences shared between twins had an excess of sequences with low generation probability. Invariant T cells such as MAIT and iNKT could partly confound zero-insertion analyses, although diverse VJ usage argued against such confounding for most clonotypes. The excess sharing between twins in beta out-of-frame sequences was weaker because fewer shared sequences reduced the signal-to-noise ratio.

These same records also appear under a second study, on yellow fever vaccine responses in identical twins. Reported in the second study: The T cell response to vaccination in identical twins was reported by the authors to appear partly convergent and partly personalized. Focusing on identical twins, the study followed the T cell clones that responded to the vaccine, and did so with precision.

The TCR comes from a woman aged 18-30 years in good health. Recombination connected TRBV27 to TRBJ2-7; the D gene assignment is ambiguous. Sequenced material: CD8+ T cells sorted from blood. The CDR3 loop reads CASSGRTYEQYF. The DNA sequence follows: TGTGCCAGCAGTGGTAGGACCTACGAGCAGTACTTC.